The 24 T cell receptor beta chains presented below share a single source sample, sequenced in a study of blood T cell repertoires in COVID-19. Profiling relied on immunoSEQ multiplex PCR, and the TCRdb table lists in-frame clones only, not all of them. The sample includes around 63,000 clones, around 87% of them seen just once. The sample consisted of peripheral blood. These receptors were collected from a woman aged 55-69 years with COVID-19, enrolled during active disease.

This clone was detected once. This chain links TRBV29-1 with TRBJ1-2; possibly TRBD1 for D (6 bases). This CDR3 comprises 15 residues. CDR1 is SQVTM and CDR2 is ANQGSEA in the germline V gene. V was cut by 8 bases and J by 4 bases, with 23 bases left in between. The CDR3 DNA sequence: TGCAGCCTACCCTCTCCACAGGGAGCATTCTATGGCTACACCTTC. This translates into CSLPSPQGAFYGYTF.

The gene calls are TRBV10-3 and TRBJ2-7; 7 bases match TRBD2. Germline V CDR1 and CDR2: ENHRY, SYGVKD. The CDR3 length is 14 residues. The V segment lost 7 bases and the J segment 2 bases; nucleotides outside the gene matches: 8. CDR3 in amino acids: CAINPSGTAYEQYF. The CDR3 DNA follows: TGTGCCATCAACCCAAGCGGGACGGCCTACGAGCAGTACTTC.

J is TRBJ1-2 and V is TRBV19; no clear D gene. The length of the CDR3 is 13 residues. The V gene lost 3 bases and the J gene lost 2 bases, with 7 bases spanning the gap. From germline, CDR1 is LNHDA and CDR2 SQIVND (reference sequence). The CDR3 loop reads CASSMGRNYGYTF. The CDR3 DNA reads as TGTGCCAGTAGTATGGGCAGGAACTATGGCTACACCTTC.

The chain couples TRBV19 to TRBJ2-2, with TRBD2 matching over 8 bases. Germline V gene data show CDR1 as LNHDA and CDR2 as SQIVND (reference sequence). The trim removed 7 bases at V and 6 bases at J, leaving 4 bases unmatched. The CDR3 extends over 13 amino acids. This CDR3 is CASKLAAPGELFF. CDR3 in DNA: TGTGCCAGTAAACTAGCGGCCCCCGGGGAGCTGTTTTTT. Complete variable domain (other parts from reference TRBV19 and TRBJ2-2): DGGITQSPKYLFRKEGQNVTLSCEQNLNHDAMYWYRQDPGQGLRLIYYSQIVNDFQKGDIAEGYSVSREKKESFPLTVTSAQKNPTAFYLCASKLAAPGELFFGEGSRLTVL.

This clone was detected only a few times. This CDR3 reads CAWSLFKRGVVEKLFF. The CDR3 DNA follows: TGTGCCTGGAGCCTTTTCAAACGGGGGGTTGTGGAAAAACTGTTTTTT. V usage is TRBV30 and J usage is TRBJ1-4; perhaps TRBD1 as D (5 bases). Germline V gene lookup returns CDR1 GTSNPN and CDR2 SVGIG (reference sequence). V lost 3 bases to trimming and J lost 8 bases, with 22 bases between them. This CDR3 comprises 16 residues.

V is TRBV9 and J is TRBJ1-4, with 7 bases fitting TRBD1. With 0 bases clipped from V and 8 bases from J, the junction kept 7 bases outside the gene matches. The CDR3 length is 15 residues. CDR1 and CDR2 from the germline V gene are SGDLS and YYNGEE. CDR3: CASSVEDRHREKLFF. The CDR3 DNA follows: TGTGCCAGCAGCGTAGAGGACAGGCATCGGGAAAAACTGTTTTTT.

This clone was seen only once. The V call is TRBV4-3, the J call TRBJ1-3, with D possibly matching TRBD1 (5 bases). V was shortened by 1 base and J by 3 bases, with 19 bases between the two germline ends. The germline CDR1 and CDR2 sequences are LGHNA and YSLEER. The CDR3 has 18 amino acids. In DNA form, the CDR3 reads TGCGCCAGCAGCCAAGTATCCGCCAGGGCCGCTCGTGGAAACACCATATATTTT. Its protein is CASSQVSARAARGNTIYF.

This chain links TRBV28 with TRBJ2-5; 9 nucleotides agree with TRBD1. The CDR3 length is 15 residues. In germline, CDR1 is MDHEN, CDR2 SYDVKM. V lost 3 bases and J lost 5; bases outside the gene matches: 7. The DNA of the CDR3 is TGTGCCAGCAGTTTTAGGGGACAGGGTGGTGAGACCCAGTACTTC. It is translated as CASSFRGQGGETQYF.

This clone was counted a few times. V gene TRBV19 combines with J gene TRBJ2-7; D is ambiguous. The V and J ends lost 5 bases and 10 bases respectively, with 21 bases between them. The CDR3 is 14 residues long. Germline V gives CDR1 LNHDA, CDR2 SQIVND (reference sequence). The CDR3 is CASSALGTGKKQYF. The DNA of the CDR3 is TGTGCCAGTAGTGCCCTGGGCACCGGAAAGAAACAGTACTTC. Variable domain in full (rest from reference TRBV19 and TRBJ2-7): DGGITQSPKYLFRKEGQNVTLSCEQNLNHDAMYWYRQDPGQGLRLIYYSQIVNDFQKGDIAEGYSVSREKKESFPLTVTSAQKNPTAFYLCASSALGTGKKQYFGPGTRLTVT.

This chain uses TRBV3-1 (or the pseudogene TRBV3-2) with TRBJ1-3, with D hard to call. The germline V and J ends were trimmed by 7 bases and 3 bases, with 16 bases remaining between them. Germline V gene data show CDR1 as LGHDT and CDR2 as YNNKEL (reference sequence). The CDR3 extends over 15 amino acids. DNA for the CDR3: TGTGCCAGCACCCCTGACATGTCTTTTGGAAACACCATATATTTT. Encoded protein: CASTPDMSFGNTIYF.

The chain combines TRBV30 with TRBJ2-7, with D perhaps matching TRBD1 (6 bases). The germline V gene has CDR1 GTSNPN and CDR2 SVGIG (reference sequence). Between the trimmed V and J ends, which lost 2 bases and 3 bases, there was a span of 14 bases. This CDR3 region has 14 residues. CDR3 amino acids: CAWSPDSQVYEQYF. The DNA of the CDR3 is TGTGCCTGGAGTCCGGACAGTCAAGTCTACGAGCAGTACTTC.

The sample holds a few counts of this clone. V and J are TRBV7-2 and TRBJ1-2; D ambiguous. V was shortened by 3 bases and J by 7 bases, with 12 bases between the two germline ends. The CDR3 loop spans 13 amino acids. Germline values: CDR1 SGHTA, CDR2 FQGNSA. DNA for the CDR3: TGTGCCAGCAGCTTCGGCATAGAGGGTGGCTACACCTTC. As protein: CASSFGIEGGYTF.

The genes are TRBV21-1 and TRBJ2-7; the D call TRBD2 from the table was never checked on the DNA. TRBV21-1 is an annotated pseudogene. The CDR3 totals 15 residues. The CDR3 here is CASSKGLAGALEQYF. Written as DNA, the CDR3 is TGTGCCAGCAGCAAAGGGCTAGCGGGAGCCCTCGAGCAGTACTTC.

The chain has TRBV27 and TRBJ1-1; D is unresolved. The CDR3 is made up of 15 amino acids. V lost 2 bases and J lost 1, with 11 bases in between. Germline-derived CDR1 and CDR2 are MNHEY and SMNVEV (reference sequence). DNA for the CDR3: TGTGCCAGCAGTTTAGAGAATATCCCGAACACTGAAGCTTTCTTT. Its protein product is CASSLENIPNTEAFF.

This chain joins TRBV7-2 and TRBJ2-7, with TRBD2 identical over 9 bases. Trimming took 2 bases from V and 5 from J; bases not matched to a gene: 10. The CDR3 is 16 amino acids. The germline V gene has CDR1 SGHTA and CDR2 FQGNSA. CDR3 nucleotide sequence: TGTGCCAGCAGCTTAATCCGGGCTAGCGGGAAGCACGAGCAGTACTTC. The encoded protein is CASSLIRASGKHEQYF.

The chain is built from TRBV5-1 and TRBJ1-2; 9 bases are a match to TRBD1. The CDR3 has 17 amino acids. Germline CDR1 reads SGHRS; CDR2 reads YFSETQ. Germline trimming cut 6 bases from V and 8 bases from J; bases unmatched to any gene: 20. The CDR3 spells CASTFSLPGQGTGGYTF. As DNA, the CDR3 is TGCGCCAGCACGTTCAGCCTACCGGGACAGGGAACGGGGGGCTACACCTTC. Based on the CDR3 plus reference TRBV5-1 and TRBJ1-2, the full variable domain is KAGVTQTPRYLIKTRGQQVTLSCSPISGHRSVSWYQQTPGQGLQFLFEYFSETQRNKGNFPGRFSGRQFSNSRSEMNVSTLELGDSALYLCASTFSLPGQGTGGYTFGSGTRLTVV.

The rearrangement uses TRBV19 and TRBJ2-4, with TRBD2 identical over 11 bases. Germline V gives CDR1 LNHDA, CDR2 SQIVND (reference sequence). Trimming removed 3 bases from V and 5 bases from J; junction bases left unmatched: 6. The CDR3 has 16 amino acids. The CDR3, as DNA: TGTGCCAGTAGTATCGGAACTAGCGGGAGTCAAAACATTCAGTACTTC. This sequence encodes CASSIGTSGSQNIQYF.

The J gene is TRBJ1-1, the V gene TRBV5-1; 7 nucleotides align to TRBD1. The CDR3 sequence is 17 residues long. The V gene's germline CDR1 is SGHRS and CDR2 YFSETQ. With V trimmed by 0 bases and J by 6 bases, 14 bases remained unmatched. The CDR3, as DNA: TGCGCCAGCAGCTTGGCGAGGGGGCAAGGCCGGAGACCTGAAGCTTTCTTT. This encodes CASSLARGQGRRPEAFF.

This chain connects TRBV4-1 to TRBJ2-1, with D possibly matching TRBD1 (7 bases). Per germline, CDR1 MGHRA and CDR2 YSYEKL. V lost 6 bases and J lost 7, with 19 bases in between. The CDR3 length is 15 residues. CDR3 coding DNA: TGCGCCAGCAGTCGTACAGGGGCCGCGGGAAATGAGCAGTTCTTC. The encoded protein is CASSRTGAAGNEQFF.

V is TRBV24-1 and J is TRBJ1-6, with D uncertain. The CDR3 is 17 amino acids. Germline assignment: CDR1 KGHDR and CDR2 SFDVKD. V was pared by 5 bases and J by 9 bases, with 22 bases between. CDR3 region: CATSGSIKEAVGSPLHF. The CDR3 DNA follows: TGTGCCACCAGTGGTTCCATAAAGGAGGCAGTTGGTTCACCCCTCCACTTT.

This chain links TRBV5-5 with TRBJ2-2, with 12 bases matching TRBD1. J gave up 6 bases and V 0 bases, and 6 bases lay outside the gene matches. From germline, CDR1 is SGHKS and CDR2 YYEKEE (reference sequence). The CDR3 contains 17 residues. The chain's CDR3 is CASSLAGGTGGPGELFF. The CDR3, as DNA: TGTGCCAGCAGCTTGGCCGGGGGGACAGGGGGCCCCGGGGAGCTGTTTTTT.

The chain's CDR3 is CASSLLPGQAGDEQFF. CDR3 bases: TGTGCCAGCAGTTTATTACCGGGACAGGCAGGGGATGAGCAGTTCTTC. The chain links TRBV28 to TRBJ2-1, with 8 bases identical to TRBD1. The CDR3 runs to 16 residues. From germline, CDR1 is MDHEN and CDR2 SYDVKM. The trim removed 1 base at V and 8 bases at J, leaving 10 bases unmatched.

The DNA for the CDR3 is TGTGCCAGCACAAGGATTAAGGGGTTGAGCACTGAAGCTTTCTTT. Translated, it gives CASTRIKGLSTEAFF. The V and J genes are TRBV28 and TRBJ1-1; possibly TRBD1 for D (5 bases). The CDR3 length is 15 residues. The V gene lost 7 bases and the J gene lost 4 bases, with 19 bases spanning the gap. Germline CDR1 MDHEN, CDR2 SYDVKM.

This clone was seen only once. V gene TRBV3-1 (or the pseudogene TRBV3-2) combines with J gene TRBJ1-1; TRBD1 matches 8 bases. The CDR3 extends over 15 amino acids. The V gene's germline CDR1 is LGHDT and CDR2 YNNKEL (reference sequence). Losses at the gene ends were 3 bases for V and 11 bases for J; bases not matched to a gene: 14. CDR3 sequence: CASSHSDRDRGKAFF. CDR3 nucleotide sequence: TGTGCCAGCAGCCACTCGGACAGAGACAGGGGTAAGGCTTTCTTT.